This TCR beta chain was captured by sequencing in a study of cytomegalovirus exposure and HLA in healthy donors. In germline, CDR1 is MNHEY, CDR2 SMNVEV (reference sequence). The V segment lost 10 bases and the J segment 11 bases; nucleotides outside the gene matches: 11. The CDR3 extends over 13 amino acids. Using immunoSEQ multiplex PCR, the repertoire was profiled, and TCRdb retains in-frame clones only, with some absent. The data show 95,000 to 120,000 clones, over 75% seen once. This sequence was found in a young woman in good health and CMV-seronegative. This chain joins TRBV27 and TRBJ1-1; 12 bases match TRBD1. The sample taken for sequencing was PBMCs. CDR3 DNA: TGTGCCACCTCCGGGACAGGGGGCGCCTGGGCTTTCTTT. Translating it yields CATSGTGGAWAFF.